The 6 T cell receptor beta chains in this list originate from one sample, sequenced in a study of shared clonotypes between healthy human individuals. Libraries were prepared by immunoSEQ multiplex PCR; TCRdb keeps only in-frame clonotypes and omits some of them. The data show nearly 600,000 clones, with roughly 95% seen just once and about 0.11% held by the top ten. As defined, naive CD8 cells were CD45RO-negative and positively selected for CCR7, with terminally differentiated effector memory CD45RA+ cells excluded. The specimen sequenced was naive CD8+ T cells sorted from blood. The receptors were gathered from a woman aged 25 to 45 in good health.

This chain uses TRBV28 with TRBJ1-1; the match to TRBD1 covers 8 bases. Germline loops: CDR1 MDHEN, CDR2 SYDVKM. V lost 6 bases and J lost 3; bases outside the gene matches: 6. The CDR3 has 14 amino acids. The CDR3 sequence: CASRPTGGDTEAFF. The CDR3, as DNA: TGTGCCAGCAGACCCACAGGGGGGGACACTGAAGCTTTCTTT.

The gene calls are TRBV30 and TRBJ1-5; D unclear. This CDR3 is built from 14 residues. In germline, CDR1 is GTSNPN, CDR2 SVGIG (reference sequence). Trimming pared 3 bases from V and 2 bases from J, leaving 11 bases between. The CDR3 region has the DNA TGTGCCTGGAGAGAGGGTTCTGGCAATCAGCCCCAGCATTTT. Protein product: CAWREGSGNQPQHF.

Written as DNA, the CDR3 is TGTGCGGATGGGGTCTGGCCGGGGGAGCAGTACTTC. Translated: CADGVWPGEQYF. The rearrangement links TRBV5-4 to TRBJ2-7; weak D call: TRBD2 (5 bases). CDR3 size: 12 residues. Looked up from germline, CDR1 is SGHNT and CDR2 is YYREEE (reference sequence).

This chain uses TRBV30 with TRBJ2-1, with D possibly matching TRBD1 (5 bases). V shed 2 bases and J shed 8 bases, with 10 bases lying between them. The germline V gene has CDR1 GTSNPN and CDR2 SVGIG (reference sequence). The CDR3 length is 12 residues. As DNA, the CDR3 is TGTGCCTGGAGTTTTCAAGGGGATGAGCAGTTCTTC. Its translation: CAWSFQGDEQFF. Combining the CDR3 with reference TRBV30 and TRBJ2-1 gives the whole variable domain SQTIHQWPATLVQPVGSPLSLECTVEGTSNPNLYWYRQAAGRGLQLLFYSVGIGQISSEVPQNLSASRPQDRQFILSSKKLLLSDSGFYLCAWSFQGDEQFFGPGTRLTVL.

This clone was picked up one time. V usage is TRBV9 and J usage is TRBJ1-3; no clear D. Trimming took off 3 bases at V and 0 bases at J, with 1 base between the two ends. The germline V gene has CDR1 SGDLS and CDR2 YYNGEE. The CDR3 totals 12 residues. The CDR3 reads CASSDSGNTIYF. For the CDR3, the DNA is TGTGCCAGCAGCGACTCTGGAAACACCATATATTTT.

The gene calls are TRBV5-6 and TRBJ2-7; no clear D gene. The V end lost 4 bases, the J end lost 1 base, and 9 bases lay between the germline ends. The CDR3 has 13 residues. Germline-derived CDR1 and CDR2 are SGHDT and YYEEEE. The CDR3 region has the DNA TGTGCCAGCAGCCGTGGGTTTTCCTACGAGCAGTACTTC. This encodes CASSRGFSYEQYF.